This T cell receptor beta chain came from a study of blood T cell repertoires in COVID-19. On the study more broadly: The origin of the acute and convalescent COVID-19 samples was the United States, Italy and Spain.

The germline V and J ends were trimmed by 4 bases and 6 bases, with 12 bases remaining between them. There are 13 residues in the CDR3. Germline V lookup: CDR1 ENHRY, CDR2 SYGVKD. The age range of participants was about 18 to 100 years, with residence in about two dozen US areas. Cohort allocation depended upon clinical history that participants reported. Sequencing used immunoSEQ multiplex PCR; TCRdb keeps in-frame clones, though not all of them. The sample lists hundreds of thousands of clones; approximately 91% were seen once. The genes are TRBV10-3 and TRBJ1-1, with D perhaps TRBD1 (5 bases). This receptor was obtained from a woman in her thirties or forties with acute COVID-19. The sample taken for sequencing was PBMCs or T cells enriched from blood (not recorded which). The CDR3 here is CAISGTRDSEAFF. The CDR3 DNA is TGTGCCATCAGTGGGACCCGGGACTCTGAAGCTTTCTTT.